The next 9 T cell receptor beta chains were all read from a single sample in a study of read filtering for tumor transcriptome and immune sequencing. This library used around 400 ng RNA and molecular barcoded adaptors spanning alpha/delta and beta/gamma chains. Using its own MiXCR run on the reads, TCRdb lists one record per CDR3 protein. The sample has tens of thousands of distinct CDR3 sequences; around 15% are singletons. The sequenced material came from a population of CD138-negative cells sorted from bone marrow. The receptor source for this set is a donor at least 40 years old with multiple myeloma.

This clonotype was seen ten or more times. The rearrangement uses TRBV28 and TRBJ2-7, with 7 bases aligning to TRBD2. Germline lookup yields CDR1 MDHEN and CDR2 SYDVKM. V dropped 10 bases and J dropped 2; count of bases not matched to a gene: 14. The CDR3 contains 15 residues. The CDR3, as DNA: TGTGCCACCCTACCTTTCAGAAGCGGGACCTACGAGCAGTACTTC. Translating gives CATLPFRSGTYEQYF.

This clonotype was counted ten times or more. J is TRBJ2-3 and V is TRBV14; 14 nucleotides match TRBD2. The CDR3 length is 14 residues. CDR1 and CDR2 from the germline V gene are SGHDN and FVKESK. Trimming removed 3 bases from V and 10 bases from J; junction bases left unmatched: 3. CDR3 nucleotides: TGTGCCAGCAGCCAGGGGACTAGCGGGAGCTCGCAGTATTTT. Translating it yields CASSQGTSGSSQYF.

This clonotype was counted many times. This sequence joins TRBV6-5 and TRBJ2-1, with 10 bases aligning to TRBD2. The germline V gene encodes CDR1 MNHEY and CDR2 SVGAGI. V shed 5 bases, J shed 7 bases, and the junction held 8 bases outside the gene matches. The CDR3 is 15 amino acids. CDR3 sequence: CASSKQLAGRNEQFF. The CDR3, as DNA: TGTGCCAGCAGTAAACAACTAGCGGGAAGGAATGAGCAGTTCTTC.

This clonotype has a handful of counts. The chain carries TRBV19 and TRBJ2-2; the D gene could be TRBD1 or TRBD2 (5 bases each). Deletions cut 9 bases from V and 0 bases from J, with 14 bases between. This CDR3 is 15 amino acids long. CDR1 and CDR2 from the germline V gene are LNHDA and SQIVND (reference sequence). The CDR3 here is CASRGTGSNTGELFF. The CDR3 DNA reads TGTGCCAGCCGGGGTACAGGATCGAACACCGGGGAGCTGTTTTTT.

This clonotype was seen more than once but under ten times. A much more abundant neighbour one base away suggests this may be a read error. V and J are TRBV29-1 and TRBJ2-1; 11 nucleotides line up with TRBD2. The CDR3 extends over 15 amino acids. Germline V gene lookup returns CDR1 SQVTM and CDR2 ANQGSEA. The CDR3: CSVVGTSGSYNKQFF. The DNA for the CDR3 is TGCAGCGTTGTGGGTACTAGCGGGAGCTACAATAAGCAGTTCTTC.

This clonotype showed up just a few times. The rearrangement links TRBV9 to TRBJ2-1; perhaps TRBD1 as D (6 bases). CDR1 is SGDLS and CDR2 is YYNGEE in the germline V gene. V lost 0 bases to trimming and J lost 4 bases, with 14 bases between them. The CDR3 is made up of 16 amino acids. The CDR3 DNA reads TGTGCCAGCAGCGTAGTTGGGGACACCTCATACAATGAGCAGTTCTTC. As protein: CASSVVGDTSYNEQFF. The variable domain in full, with the rest retrieved from reference TRBV9 and TRBJ2-1, is DSGVTQTPKHLITATGQRVTLRCSPRSGDLSVYWYQQSLDQGLQFLIQYYNGEERAKGNILERFSAQQFPDLHSELNLSSLELGDSALYFCASSVVGDTSYNEQFFGPGTRLTVL.

Turning to this clonotype: This may stem from a read error, because a much larger clone lies one nucleotide away. The V call is TRBV14, the J call TRBJ2-3; TRBD1 might be the D (5 bases). The CDR3 runs 13 residues. Per the germline V gene, CDR1 is SGHDN and CDR2 is FVKESK. The V end was cut by 2 bases, the J end by 6 bases, with 9 bases between. The CDR3 spells CASSQSGPDTQYF. Written as DNA, the CDR3 is TGTGCCAGCAGCCAATCAGGGCCTGATACGCAGTATTTT. Full variable domain (outside the CDR3, taken from reference TRBV14 and TRBJ2-3): EAGVTQFPSHSVIEKGQTVTLRCDPISGHDNLYWYRRVMGKEIKFLLHFVKESKQDESGMPNNRFLAERTGGTYSTLKVQPAELEDSGVYFCASSQSGPDTQYFGPGTRLTVL.

This clonotype showed up many times. J is TRBJ2-1 and V is TRBV7-2, with TRBD2 identical over 11 bases. The CDR3 consists of 17 residues. Germline CDR1 reads SGHTA; CDR2 reads FQGNSA. J was trimmed by 7 bases and V by 1 base; bases with no gene match: 9. The CDR3 DNA follows: TGTGCCAGCAGCTTAGTCTTGTTTTGGACTAGCGGGAATGAGCAGTTCTTC. Translated: CASSLVLFWTSGNEQFF.

At least ten counts were recorded for this clonotype. This chain joins TRBV5-1 and TRBJ2-1; possible D gene TRBD2, 6 bases. Germline-derived CDR1 and CDR2 are SGHRS and YFSETQ. CDR3 length equals 15 residues. V lost 5 bases, J lost 0 bases, and 12 bases lay in between. CDR3 sequence (DNA): TGCGCCAGCAGGGAGGCCGGGAGCTCCTACAATGAGCAGTTCTTC. Translating it yields CASREAGSSYNEQFF.